A selection of T cell receptor beta chains follows, all from one sample in a study of CD8 T cells in ankylosing spondylitis. TCRdb re-analysed the 5' RACE reads in MiXCR, keeping a single row per CDR3 protein. The table has about 250,000 distinct CDR3 sequences, roughly 32% seen once. Sequencing input: blood, either unsorted or a sorted T cell fraction (not recorded which). These TCRs come from a male donor with ankylosing spondylitis or in good health (not recorded which). Each CDR3 is given with its conserved first and last residue. Only part of the rows carry a size: once, few, many, or a class if the clone is expanded.

V,J,size,length,CDR3
TRBV12-3/TRBV12-4,TRBJ1-1,many,15,CASGGDRGVDTEAFF
TRBV20-1,TRBJ2-1,NA,12,CSARSTYNEQFF
TRBV29-1,TRBJ2-1,NA,13,CSVDGTGYNEQFF
TRBV29-1,TRBJ1-1,NA,13,CSVGLVLNTEAFF
TRBV28,TRBJ2-5,NA,15,CASSPGRRRGWTQYF
TRBV12-1,TRBJ2-7,once,16,CASPAPRGAGQYEQYF
TRBV11-2,TRBJ2-7,NA,16,CASSLAPLGVWGEQYF
TRBV20-1,TRBJ2-7,NA,13,CSGPAPNSYEQYF
TRBV12-3/TRBV12-4,TRBJ2-7,NA,14,CASGEQGRHYEQYF
TRBV19,TRBJ2-5,NA,13,CASSILAEETQYF
TRBV12-3/TRBV12-4,TRBJ1-5,few,11,CASSGGGLLHF
TRBV18,TRBJ2-5,NA,15,CASSPRGGNQETQYF
TRBV20-1,TRBJ1-1,NA,14,CSAKGWGIWGEAFF
TRBV10-3,TRBJ2-3,few,15,CAISDGTSETDTQYF
TRBV29-1,TRBJ2-1,many,12,CSVLRAYNEQFF